This TCR beta chain was recorded in a study of blood T cells in healthy people across ages (dated by TCRdb to about 2015). For the wider study: In model experiments, template switching captured about one uniquely barcoded TCR beta cDNA molecule for every two T cells. The study measured age-related changes in TCR beta repertoire diversity using deep sequencing normalized with unique cDNA molecular identifiers. Four age groups were formed from the donors: young (average approximately 16 years), middle-aged (around 39), aged (approximately 60) and long-lived (82). To avoid experimental bias, donors of different ages were spread randomly across the sequencing lanes. The study analyzed two additional independent replicas of 1 million unique cDNA reads from the same blood draw for two donors, one aged 18 to 29 and one aged 80 or older. The research as a whole found: The percentage of naive T cells measured by flow cytometry correlated strongly with observed TCR beta diversity. Donor CMV infection status was unknown, potentially confounding age-related changes in expanded clonotypes. Since profiling was done on bulk unsorted PBMCs, naive and antigen-experienced compartments could not be conclusively compared. Observed TCR beta diversity per million T cells fell roughly linearly with age, and a significant reduction was already apparent by age roughly 40. The long-lived group showed more naive CD4+ T cells, fewer expanded clones and increased TCR diversity than the aged group, suggesting age selection. Estimates of total diversity from one million sequenced T cells were regarded as lower bounds and underestimates.

A word on this clonotype: Its target antigen remains unknown. No base quality values were provided; no much bigger clone lies one nucleotide off.

The donors were under 40 Caucasian individuals from Russia, aged about 6 to 95 years, who were systemically healthy. Each donor gave approximately 9.4 milliliters of peripheral blood, drawn into EDTA-treated Vacutainer tubes. Ficoll-Paque density-gradient centrifugation was used to isolate PBMCs, with at least 7 million obtained per sample. Total RNA, at least 6 micrograms per sample, was extracted from PBMCs with Trizol reagent. For every donor, an aliquot of PBMCs went through flow cytometry to measure the percentages of naive CD45RAhigh/CD27high T cells. Libraries were built with 5' RACE. A second roughly 6 to 12 cycle PCR used a sample-barcoded 5' primer and a J-beta primer mix. A unique molecular identifier was introduced onto each TCR beta cDNA molecule by a template-switch 5' adaptor carrying 12 random nucleotides. Each sample yielded at least 2.5 million CDR3-containing paired-end reads. First-strand cDNA was synthesized from all RNA with the Mint cDNA synthesis kit, primed by a TRBC-specific oligonucleotide. Following uracil-DNA glycosylase treatment, all cDNA underwent a first 18-cycle PCR with the universal primers M1SS and BC2_uni_R. The paper's data handling went like this. For normalization, 1 million high-quality reads were randomly selected from each sample, with every read carrying a distinct molecular identifier. Reads with shared molecular identifiers were discarded instead of being binned into consensus sequences. MiTCR, set to a Q25 quality threshold and the strictest error-elimination algorithm, was used for CDR3 identification, clonotype clustering and error correction. A nonparametric unseen species model with Euler transformation was used to estimate lower-bound total TCR beta diversity. TCRdb reran the public reads through fastp at Q25 and MiXCR, keeping productive beta chains. Rows with a matching CDR3 protein are joined into one entry that keeps the most common DNA and genes. TCRdb assigned the V and J calls; the authors' analysis was not used. Here the sample has around 2 million distinct CDR3 sequences; more than 35% occur a single time. 23% of the sample belongs to the ten largest clones.

The source is a human donor in good health. Material: blood.

The DNA sequence is TGTGCCAGCACCTACGGAGGGGTCGACACTGAAGCTTTCTTT. The translation is CASTYGGVDTEAFF. The chain is made from TRBV6-6 and TRBJ1-1, with TRBD1 tentatively as D gene (5 bases match). Trimming costs V 7 bases and J 3 bases, and their ends lie 15 bases apart. The CDR3 starts with the cysteine, ends with the phenylalanine, and has 14 residues. The retained sequence is limited to the CDR3, 42 bases, with the frame set at the first base. Sequences MNHNY (CDR1) and SVGAGI (CDR2) are obtained from the germline V gene (reference sequence).